These T cell receptor beta chains were read from a single sample in a study of shared clonotypes between healthy human individuals. Generated by immunoSEQ multiplex PCR, the TCRdb table keeps only in-frame clones and is missing some. This sample has over a million clones; around four fifths occur once, and the top ten carry around 1.5%. The sample consisted of memory CD4+ T cells sorted from blood. The receptor source for this set is a man between 18 and 29 years old in good health. Both conserved end residues are part of each CDR3. The D gene is left open where the match is weak. Size is stated for part of the rows, as once, few or many counts, or as a class when the clone is expanded.

j_gene: TRBJ1-4; d_gene: NA; v_gene: TRBV11-2; abundance: NA; CDR3aa: CASSLYARGGTNEKLFF; CDR3nt: TGTGCCAGCAGCTTATATGCGAGGGGAGGGACTAATGAAAAACTGTTTTTT
j_gene: TRBJ2-1; d_gene: NA; v_gene: TRBV6-6; abundance: NA; CDR3aa: CASSYAGFNEQFF; CDR3nt: TGTGCCAGCAGTTACGCCGGGTTCAATGAGCAGTTCTTC
j_gene: TRBJ1-2; d_gene: NA; v_gene: TRBV7-6; abundance: NA; CDR3aa: CASSSQGLGGYTF; CDR3nt: TGTGCCAGCAGTTCGCAGGGACTAGGCGGCTACACCTTC
j_gene: TRBJ2-7; d_gene: NA; v_gene: TRBV7-9; abundance: few; CDR3aa: CASKGGLGVFGYEQYF; CDR3nt: TGTGCCAGCAAAGGTGGTTTAGGGGTATTCGGCTACGAGCAGTACTTC
j_gene: TRBJ1-2; d_gene: NA; v_gene: TRBV11-2; abundance: NA; CDR3aa: CASSPREASYGYTF; CDR3nt: TGTGCCAGCAGCCCTAGAGAGGCTTCCTATGGCTACACCTTC
j_gene: TRBJ1-6; d_gene: NA; v_gene: TRBV5-1; abundance: few; CDR3aa: CASSLVGGYNSPLHF; CDR3nt: TGCGCCAGCAGCTTGGTCGGTGGCTATAATTCACCCCTCCACTTT
j_gene: TRBJ1-2; d_gene: TRBD1; v_gene: TRBV10-1; abundance: once; CDR3aa: CASSPDRGRSGYTF; CDR3nt: TGCGCCAGCAGTCCGGACAGGGGGAGAAGCGGCTACACCTTC
j_gene: TRBJ2-4; d_gene: NA; v_gene: TRBV15; abundance: NA; CDR3aa: CATSRGSGEGIQYF; CDR3nt: TGTGCCACCAGCAGAGGATCGGGGGAAGGCATTCAGTACTTC
j_gene: TRBJ1-6; d_gene: TRBD1; v_gene: TRBV10-2; abundance: NA; CDR3aa: CASSESGQGRSPLHF; CDR3nt: TGCGCCAGCAGTGAGTCCGGACAGGGGAGGTCACCCCTCCACTTT
j_gene: TRBJ2-3; d_gene: TRBD2; v_gene: TRBV10-3; abundance: NA; CDR3aa: CAIGTSGGPTDTQYF; CDR3nt: TGTGCCATCGGGACTAGCGGGGGCCCCACAGATACGCAGTATTTT
j_gene: TRBJ2-2; d_gene: NA; v_gene: TRBV5-1; abundance: NA; CDR3aa: CASSLPTVNTGELFF; CDR3nt: TGCGCCAGCAGCCTACCGACAGTGAACACCGGGGAGCTGTTTTTT
j_gene: TRBJ2-1; d_gene: TRBD1; v_gene: TRBV5-4; abundance: once; CDR3aa: CASSGKSGQGHEQFF; CDR3nt: TGTGCCAGCAGCGGAAAATCGGGACAGGGCCATGAGCAGTTCTTC
j_gene: TRBJ2-3; d_gene: TRBD2; v_gene: TRBV6-4; abundance: few; CDR3aa: CASSGSGGTDTQYF; CDR3nt: TGTGCCAGCAGTGGTAGCGGGGGCACAGATACGCAGTATTTT
j_gene: TRBJ2-3; d_gene: TRBD1; v_gene: TRBV5-6; abundance: once; CDR3aa: CASSSGTGVNTQYF; CDR3nt: TGTGCCAGCAGCTCCGGGACAGGGGTAAATACGCAGTATTTT
j_gene: TRBJ1-2; d_gene: NA; v_gene: TRBV28; abundance: NA; CDR3aa: CASSLATGYGYTF; CDR3nt: TGTGCCAGCAGTTTAGCTACAGGGTATGGCTACACCTTC
j_gene: TRBJ1-5; d_gene: TRBD1; v_gene: TRBV18; abundance: NA; CDR3aa: CASSRQGDNQPQHF; CDR3nt: TGTGCCAGCTCACGACAGGGGGACAATCAGCCCCAGCATTTT
j_gene: TRBJ2-1; d_gene: TRBD2; v_gene: TRBV18; abundance: once; CDR3aa: CASSPPGLAGNEQFF; CDR3nt: TGTGCCAGCTCACCGCCGGGACTAGCCGGCAATGAGCAGTTCTTC
j_gene: TRBJ1-1; d_gene: NA; v_gene: TRBV19; abundance: NA; CDR3aa: CASSNEGGNTEAFF; CDR3nt: TGTGCCAGTAGTAACGAGGGTGGGAACACTGAAGCTTTCTTT
j_gene: TRBJ2-5; d_gene: NA; v_gene: TRBV5-5; abundance: NA; CDR3aa: CASSFIGETQYF; CDR3nt: TGTGCCAGCAGCTTCATCGGGGAGACCCAGTACTTC
j_gene: TRBJ2-1; d_gene: TRBD2; v_gene: TRBV5-5; abundance: NA; CDR3aa: CASSHSPSGEQFF; CDR3nt: TGTGCCAGCAGTCATAGCCCTAGCGGTGAGCAGTTCTTC
j_gene: TRBJ2-2; d_gene: TRBD1; v_gene: TRBV6-1; abundance: NA; CDR3aa: CASSRTGTNTGELFF; CDR3nt: TGTGCCAGCAGTCGGACAGGGACGAACACCGGGGAGCTGTTTTTT
j_gene: TRBJ2-1; d_gene: NA; v_gene: TRBV21-1; abundance: NA; CDR3aa: CASSKSSGSGDEQFF; CDR3nt: TGTGCCAGCAGCAAGTCTAGCGGGAGCGGAGATGAGCAGTTCTTC
j_gene: TRBJ1-1; d_gene: TRBD1; v_gene: TRBV19; abundance: once; CDR3aa: CATRTGGTEAFF; CDR3nt: TGTGCCACTAGGACAGGGGGGACTGAAGCTTTCTTT
j_gene: TRBJ1-5; d_gene: NA; v_gene: TRBV19; abundance: NA; CDR3aa: CASSIGPYSNQPQHF; CDR3nt: TGTGCCAGTAGTATTGGCCCCTATAGCAATCAGCCCCAGCATTTT
j_gene: TRBJ1-2; d_gene: NA; v_gene: TRBV6-6; abundance: once; CDR3aa: CASSQDGANYGYTF; CDR3nt: TGTGCCAGCAGTCAAGACGGAGCTAACTATGGCTACACCTTC
j_gene: TRBJ1-1; d_gene: TRBD1; v_gene: TRBV6-6; abundance: NA; CDR3aa: CASSSDRATEAFF; CDR3nt: TGTGCCAGCAGTTCCGACAGGGCCACTGAAGCTTTCTTT
j_gene: TRBJ2-5; d_gene: NA; v_gene: TRBV4-3; abundance: NA; CDR3aa: CASSLLWGESETQYF; CDR3nt: TGCGCCAGCAGCCTCCTGTGGGGGGAAAGTGAGACCCAGTACTTC
j_gene: TRBJ2-4; d_gene: NA; v_gene: TRBV11-2; abundance: NA; CDR3aa: CASSLEPGLGWVKNIQYF; CDR3nt: TGTGCCAGCAGCTTAGAACCGGGTCTAGGATGGGTCAAAAACATTCAGTACTTC
j_gene: TRBJ2-3; d_gene: NA; v_gene: TRBV5-8; abundance: NA; CDR3aa: CASSLRPEHTQYF; CDR3nt: TGTGCCAGCAGCTTAAGGCCCGAGCATACGCAGTATTTT
j_gene: TRBJ2-7; d_gene: TRBD2; v_gene: TRBV2; abundance: NA; CDR3aa: CASKDGRAIYEQYF; CDR3nt: TGTGCCAGCAAAGACGGGAGGGCGATTTACGAGCAGTACTTC
j_gene: TRBJ1-3; d_gene: NA; v_gene: TRBV30; abundance: NA; CDR3aa: CAWSRGLSGNTIYF; CDR3nt: TGTGCCTGGAGTCGGGGGCTGTCTGGAAACACCATATATTTT
j_gene: TRBJ2-7; d_gene: NA; v_gene: TRBV20-1; abundance: few; CDR3aa: CSAKGTYEQYF; CDR3nt: TGCAGTGCTAAGGGTACCTACGAGCAGTACTTC
j_gene: TRBJ1-1; d_gene: NA; v_gene: TRBV19; abundance: NA; CDR3aa: CASSSRVAEAFF; CDR3nt: TGTGCCAGTAGTTCTCGCGTGGCTGAAGCTTTCTTT